Listed below are T cell receptor beta chains from one sample, sequenced in a study of CD8+ T cells in alopecia areata. Clones were read by immunoSEQ multiplex PCR, and TCRdb kept only the in-frame ones, dropping some. Of roughly 250,000 clones in the sample, about two thirds were seen once. The input for sequencing was CD4+ T cells sorted from blood, taken at week 0. The receptors originated from a human donor with alopecia areata. The CDR3 runs from the conserved cysteine through the conserved F or W. D genes are given only for firm matches. Some rows have no size entry. The others give once, few or many, or a class for an expanded clone.

TRBV18	TRBJ2-7	-	few	TGTGCCAGCTCACCAATGACAGACTACGAGCAGTACTTC	CASSPMTDYEQYF
TRBV6-5	TRBJ1-2	-	-	TGTGCCAGCAGTTTCGTTTTGGGAGATGGCTACACCTTC	CASSFVLGDGYTF
TRBV29-1	TRBJ2-7	TRBD2	few	TGCAGCGTAGCGGGGTCCTACGAGCAGTACTTC	CSVAGSYEQYF
TRBV15	TRBJ1-1	-	-	TGTGCCACCAGCAGAGATATCGTGGCCACTGAAGCTTTCTTT	CATSRDIVATEAFF
TRBV29-1	TRBJ2-3	-	few	TGCAGCGTTGTATACTTCACAGATACGCAGTATTTT	CSVVYFTDTQYF
TRBV4-3	TRBJ2-1	-	once	TGCGCCAGCAGCCGAGGTAGGGTGATCAATGAGCAGTTCTTC	CASSRGRVINEQFF
TRBV4-2	TRBJ1-3	-	-	TGTGCCAGCAGCCAAGAGATCCAGGAGGGCAACGGGAACACCATATATTTT	CASSQEIQEGNGNTIYF
TRBV30	TRBJ2-1	-	-	TGTGCCTGGCAACAGGGTAATGAGCAGTTCTTC	CAWQQGNEQFF
TRBV4-2	TRBJ2-6	-	-	TGTGCCAGCAGCCAAGGTGTGGGGGCTGGGGCCAACGTCCTGACTTTC	CASSQGVGAGANVLTF
TRBV6-5	TRBJ2-3	-	few	TGTGCCAGCAGTTACTCAGGGGGGACAGATACGCAGTATTTT	CASSYSGGTDTQYF
TRBV29-1	TRBJ2-6	-	-	TGCAGCGCTAGGGGCAGACCTGGCTCTGGGGCCAACGTCCTGACTTTC	CSARGRPGSGANVLTF
TRBV29-1	TRBJ2-1	TRBD2	-	TGCAGCGTTGACGGTTACGGGGGGAATGAGCAGTTCTTC	CSVDGYGGNEQFF
TRBV30	TRBJ1-5	-	-	TGTGCCTGGAGTGTAAATATGGGCAATCAGCCCCAGCATTTT	CAWSVNMGNQPQHF
TRBV7-2	TRBJ2-5	-	-	TGTGCCAGCAGCCAACGTGGGGCCGGACTAAGGTCGGAGACCCAGTACTTC	CASSQRGAGLRSETQYF
TRBV9	TRBJ2-1	-	-	TGTGCCAGCAGCGTAGGGCGGGGGCCCCCCTCCTACAATGAGCAGTTCTTC	CASSVGRGPPSYNEQFF
TRBV19	TRBJ2-6	-	-	TGTGCCAGTAGTATAGGGCAAATCTCTGGGGCCAACGTCCTGACTTTC	CASSIGQISGANVLTF
TRBV7-2	TRBJ2-5	-	-	TGTGCCAGCACCACAGGGGGGGCCAAAGAGACCCAGTACTTC	CASTTGGAKETQYF
TRBV18	TRBJ2-5	TRBD1	-	TGTGCCAGCTCAGACAGGGAAGCGGAGACCCAGTACTTC	CASSDREAETQYF
TRBV19	TRBJ1-2	-	-	TGTGCCAGTAGTATAGAGCAGGGAAGGGATGCCGGCTACACCTTC	CASSIEQGRDAGYTF
TRBV30	TRBJ1-6	-	-	TGTGCCTGGAGTCGGGACACTGGGAATTCACCCCTCCACTTT	CAWSRDTGNSPLHF
TRBV2	TRBJ1-1	-	-	TGTGCCAGCCGATTGGATCCGAAGATGAACACTGAAGCTTTCTTT	CASRLDPKMNTEAFF
TRBV29-1	TRBJ2-5	-	once	TGCAGCGTTGGTCCCAGGGGGGTTGGAGCGACCCAGTACTTC	CSVGPRGVGATQYF
TRBV6-5	TRBJ2-2	-	-	TGTGCCAGCAGAAATGGGAACACCGGGGAGCTGTTTTTT	CASRNGNTGELFF
TRBV29-1	TRBJ1-2	TRBD1	-	TGCAGCGTTTTGACAGGGAACTATGGCTACACCTTC	CSVLTGNYGYTF
TRBV12-5	TRBJ2-5	-	few	TGTGCTAGTGGTTCCAAGGCGGCGGAACAAGAGACCCAGTACTTC	CASGSKAAEQETQYF